Listed below are T cell receptor beta chains from one sample, sequenced in a study of T cell responses to AZD1222 COVID-19 vaccine. Generated by immunoSEQ multiplex PCR, the TCRdb table keeps only in-frame clones and is missing some. The sample has fewer than 85,000 clones, around 90% seen once. Source: peripheral blood, taken 28 days after the second AZD1222 dose. The origin of the receptors is an adult who received the AZD1222 COVID-19 vaccine. Each CDR3 is given with its conserved first and last residue. The D gene is left open where the match is weak. A clone size is listed for some rows: how often the clone was seen (once, few, many), or a class if it is expanded.

V,size,J,D,CDR3,DNA
TRBV7-2,once,TRBJ2-7,TRBD1,CASSLAAGTGYEQYF,TGTGCCAGCAGCTTAGCAGCCGGGACAGGCTACGAGCAGTACTTC
TRBV19,NA,TRBJ1-6,NA,CASSVQRGNSPLHF,TGTGCCAGTAGTGTCCAACGGGGTAATTCACCCCTCCACTTT
TRBV6-5,NA,TRBJ2-5,TRBD1,CASRGQGQETQYF,TGTGCCAGCAGGGGACAGGGACAAGAGACCCAGTACTTC
TRBV7-9,NA,TRBJ2-7,TRBD2,CASSQGLRGGAYEQYF,TGTGCCAGCAGCCAAGGACTGCGCGGGGGGGCCTACGAGCAGTACTTC
TRBV28,NA,TRBJ2-5,NA,CASSWASETQYF,TGTGCCAGCAGTTGGGCTAGCGAAACCCAGTACTTC
TRBV21-1,medium-sized,TRBJ1-1,NA,CASSNRGEAFF,TGTGCCAGCAGCAACAGGGGTGAAGCTTTCTTT
TRBV11-2,NA,TRBJ2-5,NA,CASSSLLVPGPQETQYF,TGTGCCAGCAGCTCTCTACTAGTGCCTGGGCCCCAAGAGACCCAGTACTTC
TRBV29-1,NA,TRBJ2-3,TRBD2,CSVTSGGGTDTQYF,TGCAGCGTGACTAGCGGGGGGGGCACAGATACGCAGTATTTT
TRBV5-5,NA,TRBJ1-3,NA,CASSLLTVSGNTIYF,TGTGCCAGCAGCTTACTGACAGTCTCTGGAAACACCATATATTTT
TRBV11-2,NA,TRBJ1-6,NA,CASSLAENSPLHF,TGTGCCAGCAGCTTGGCCGAGAATTCACCCCTCCACTTT
TRBV9,NA,TRBJ1-3,TRBD1,CASSPDRSDGNTIYF,TGTGCCAGCAGCCCGGACAGGTCGGACGGAAACACCATATATTTT
TRBV24-1,NA,TRBJ2-3,TRBD2,CATSDGGGAFTDTQYF,TGTGCCACCAGTGACGGCGGGGGGGCCTTCACAGATACGCAGTATTTT
TRBV6-2/TRBV6-3,NA,TRBJ2-7,NA,CASSYWNTEQYF,TGTGCCAGCAGTTACTGGAATACCGAGCAGTACTTC
TRBV28,NA,TRBJ2-5,NA,CASSGQHLQETQYF,TGTGCCAGCAGTGGACAGCACCTGCAGGAGACCCAGTACTTC
TRBV30,NA,TRBJ2-5,TRBD1,CAWDGQGEETQYF,TGTGCCTGGGACGGACAGGGGGAAGAGACCCAGTACTTC
TRBV20-1,NA,TRBJ2-5,NA,CSVLKSGQQYF,TGCAGTGTATTGAAATCGGGACAACAGTACTTC
TRBV7-3,NA,TRBJ2-2,TRBD1,CASSSDRATGELFF,TGTGCCAGCAGCTCAGACAGGGCCACCGGGGAGCTGTTTTTT
TRBV2,NA,TRBJ1-1,NA,CASSPAGGGTEAFF,TGTGCCAGCAGCCCGGCGGGGGGGGGCACTGAAGCTTTCTTT
TRBV5-1,NA,TRBJ1-4,NA,CASSSGIANEKLFF,TGCGCCAGCAGCTCCGGTATTGCTAATGAAAAACTGTTTTTT
TRBV5-5,NA,TRBJ2-3,TRBD2,CASSFRAGVLRATDTQYF,TGTGCCAGCAGCTTCCGGGCGGGGGTACTAAGAGCCACAGATACGCAGTATTTT
TRBV15,NA,TRBJ1-5,NA,CATSRDVSNQPQHF,TGTGCCACCAGCAGAGACGTTAGCAATCAGCCCCAGCATTTT
TRBV5-5,few,TRBJ2-7,NA,CASPRRVDTYEQYF,TGTGCCAGCCCACGGAGGGTGGATACCTACGAGCAGTACTTC
TRBV9,NA,TRBJ2-3,NA,CASSVRDETTDTQYF,TGTGCCAGCAGCGTCCGGGACGAGACCACAGATACGCAGTATTTT
TRBV12-3/TRBV12-4,NA,TRBJ2-3,NA,CASSLDYTDTQYF,TGTGCCAGCAGTTTAGACTACACAGATACGCAGTATTTT
TRBV3-1/TRBV3-2,NA,TRBJ1-5,NA,CASSQDGGRRQPQHF,TGTGCCAGCAGCCAAGACGGGGGGCGCCGGCAGCCCCAGCATTTT
TRBV7-3,NA,TRBJ1-1,NA,CASSFYGGREAFF,TGTGCCAGCAGCTTCTATGGGGGGCGTGAAGCTTTCTTT
TRBV4-1,NA,TRBJ1-3,NA,CASSQATGDPSGNTIYF,TGCGCCAGCAGCCAAGCGACCGGGGATCCCTCTGGAAACACCATATATTTT
TRBV3-1/TRBV3-2,NA,TRBJ1-2,NA,CASSPGTNYGYTF,TGTGCCAGCAGCCCCGGTACGAACTATGGCTACACCTTC
TRBV2,NA,TRBJ1-5,NA,CASSRTGAGEPQHF,TGTGCCAGCAGTCGGACGGGGGCGGGTGAGCCCCAGCATTTT
TRBV3-1/TRBV3-2,NA,TRBJ1-3,NA,CASSRILSASGNTIYF,TGTGCCAGCAGCCGGATCCTGAGCGCCTCTGGAAACACCATATATTTT
TRBV30,NA,TRBJ1-2,NA,CAWRGFYGYTF,TGTGCCTGGAGAGGATTCTATGGCTACACCTTC
TRBV12-3/TRBV12-4,NA,TRBJ1-5,NA,CAIRIGNQPQHF,TGTGCCATCAGAATAGGCAATCAGCCCCAGCATTTT
TRBV7-3,NA,TRBJ2-3,TRBD1,CASSRGQSTDTQYF,TGTGCCAGCAGCCGGGGACAGAGCACAGATACGCAGTATTTT
TRBV2,NA,TRBJ1-6,NA,CASSLTGYNSPLHF,TGTGCCAGCAGTCTCACAGGGTATAATTCACCCCTCCACTTT
TRBV30,NA,TRBJ1-4,TRBD1,CAWTEQGNEKLFF,TGTGCCTGGACGGAACAGGGGAATGAAAAACTGTTTTTT